The rows below give T cell receptor beta chains drawn from one sample of a study of T cells after yellow fever vaccination. TCRdb re-derived calls from the 5' RACE reads in MiXCR, one entry per CDR3 protein. This sample has over 35,000 distinct CDR3 sequences, with around 6.8% found just once. The sample consisted of PBMCs, either bulk or a sorted T-cell subset (CD4+, CD8+, memory, or dextramer-sorted; not recorded which), taken 45 days after the yellow fever booster vaccination. Source of these receptors: a man in his thirties or forties who received the YFV17D yellow fever vaccine. The CDR3 runs from the conserved cysteine through the conserved F or W. A D gene is named only where the DNA matches it firmly. Some rows mark clone size as missing; the rest say once, few, many or name a class of expanded clone.

>TRBJ1-6|few|.|TRBV20-1
TGCAGTGCTAGACTCGGAGTCAATTCACCCCTCCACTTT
CSARLGVNSPLHF
>TRBJ2-7|.|.|TRBV12-3/TRBV12-4
TGTGCCAGGACGAGAACCGGGACTGTTGTTGAGGTGAACGAGCAGTACTTC
CARTRTGTVVEVNEQYF
>TRBJ1-6|many|.|TRBV3-1
TGTGCCAGCGGGGGGCGATCCTATAATTCACCCCTCCACTTT
CASGGRSYNSPLHF
>TRBJ1-6|many|.|TRBV18
TGTGCCAGCTCAACTTATAATTCACCCCTCCACTTT
CASSTYNSPLHF
>TRBJ2-5|few|.|TRBV30
TGTGCCTGGAGTCTGTGGGAGTTCGAGGAGACCCAGTACTTC
CAWSLWEFEETQYF
>TRBJ2-5|few|.|TRBV20-1
TGCAGTGCTAGAGTCGCAGGACCTGAGACCCAGTACTTC
CSARVAGPETQYF
>TRBJ1-1|many|.|TRBV27
TGTGCCAGCAGTTTATCTCGGGGGGGCACTGAAGCTTTCTTT
CASSLSRGGTEAFF
>TRBJ1-4|many|.|TRBV30
TGTGCCTGGAGTGTACGGGGGGGGGCTAATGAAAAACTGTTTTTT
CAWSVRGGANEKLFF
>TRBJ2-1|many|TRBD1|TRBV5-1
TGCGCCAGCAGCCCAGGGGGACAGGGGGGGAACAATGAGCAGTTCTTC
CASSPGGQGGNNEQFF
>TRBJ2-6|few|.|TRBV20-1
TGCAGTGCTAGAGAGGCCTCTGGGGCCAACGTCCTGACTTTC
CSAREASGANVLTF
>TRBJ1-1|many|.|TRBV2
TGTGCCAGCGGGCGTTTTACGAACACTGAAGCTTTCTTT
CASGRFTNTEAFF
>TRBJ1-4|.|.|TRBV23-1
TGCGCCAGCAGTCAATCACGCAGGCGCCAGAATTATAATGAAAAACTGTTTTTT
CASSQSRRRQNYNEKLFF
>TRBJ2-7|many|TRBD2|TRBV15
TGTGCCACCAGCAGAGCAGCGACTAGCGGAGGCAAACAGTACTTC
CATSRAATSGGKQYF
>TRBJ2-2|.|.|TRBV7-2
TGTGCCAGCAGCTTGCAGGGCTACGAGCTGTTTTTT
CASSLQGYELFF
>TRBJ2-1|few|.|TRBV20-1
TGCAGTGCTAGAGATGGGGGGGGCCACAATGAGCAGTTCTTC
CSARDGGGHNEQFF
>TRBJ1-1|.|.|TRBV25-1
TGTGCCAGCACCCCCAGTAGGGCGAACACTGAAGCTTTCTTT
CASTPSRANTEAFF
>TRBJ2-1|many|TRBD1|TRBV9
TGTGCCAGCAGCCCCAGAGGGGGCGCTGAGCAGTTCTTC
CASSPRGGAEQFF
>TRBJ2-2|.|TRBD2|TRBV5-1
TGCGCCAGCAGCCCCCAGCGGGATTACACCGGGGAGCTGTTTTTT
CASSPQRDYTGELFF